Reported below is one TCR beta chain. No antigen is known for it. The sample belongs to a study of cytomegalovirus exposure and HLA in healthy donors. Looking at the study overall: Of all 400 or so donors who were genotyped, roughly 81% belonged to the Caucasian-associated ancestry cluster.

Broader study findings: In a later analysis, HLA-associated beta chains showed higher expansion and lower generation probabilities than comparable chains. The listing of 150 or so TCR beta chains classed them as cytomegalovirus-associated. By HLA locus, TCR association rates varied in a later analysis, with DRB1 showing the most and HLA-C the fewest.

The CDR3 spans 17 residues. Germline CDR1 is SGHRS and CDR2 is YFSETQ. V gave up 2 bases and J gave up 4 bases, with 21 bases separating them. Researchers ran the PCR with 60 Vbeta and 13 Jbeta primers. Data came from immunoSEQ multiplex PCR; TCRdb stores just in-frame clones and leaves some out. The sample features over 75,000 clones, with about 0.61% in its top ten. The receptor comes from a man aged 45 to 65 in good health and CMV-seronegative. The chain is built from TRBV5-1 and TRBJ1-2, with D possibly being TRBD1 (6 bases). Sequencing was carried out using PBMCs. The CDR3 DNA follows: TGCGCCAGCAGCTTCGTGGCAGGGGAACCAGGTAGCTATGGCTACACCTTC. Residues: CASSFVAGEPGSYGYTF.